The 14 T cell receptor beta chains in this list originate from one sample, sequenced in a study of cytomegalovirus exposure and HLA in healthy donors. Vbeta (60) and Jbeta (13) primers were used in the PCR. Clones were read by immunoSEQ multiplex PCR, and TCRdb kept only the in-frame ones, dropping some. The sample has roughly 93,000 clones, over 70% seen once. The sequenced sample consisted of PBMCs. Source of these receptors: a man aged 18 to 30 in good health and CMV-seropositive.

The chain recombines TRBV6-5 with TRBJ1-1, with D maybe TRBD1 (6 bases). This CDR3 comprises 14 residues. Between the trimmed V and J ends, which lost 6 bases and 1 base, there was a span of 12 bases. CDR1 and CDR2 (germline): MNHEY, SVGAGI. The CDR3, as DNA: TGTGCCAGCAGATATGGACAGACGAACACTGAAGCTTTCTTT. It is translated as CASRYGQTNTEAFF.

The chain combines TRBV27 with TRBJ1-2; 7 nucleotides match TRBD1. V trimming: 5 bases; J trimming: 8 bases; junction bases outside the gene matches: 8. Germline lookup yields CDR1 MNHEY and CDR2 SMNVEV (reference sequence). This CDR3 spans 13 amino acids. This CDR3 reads CASSVQGPGGYTF. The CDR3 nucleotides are TGTGCCAGCAGTGTACAGGGGCCAGGCGGCTACACCTTC.

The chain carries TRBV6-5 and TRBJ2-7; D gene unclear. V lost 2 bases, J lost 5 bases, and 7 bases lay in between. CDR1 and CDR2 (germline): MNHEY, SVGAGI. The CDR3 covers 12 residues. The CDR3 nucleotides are TGTGCCAGCAGTTACGACACTCACGAGCAGTACTTC. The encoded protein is CASSYDTHEQYF.

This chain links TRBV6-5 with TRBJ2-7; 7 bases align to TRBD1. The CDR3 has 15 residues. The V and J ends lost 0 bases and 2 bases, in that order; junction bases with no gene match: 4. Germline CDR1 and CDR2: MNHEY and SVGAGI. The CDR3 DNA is TGTGCCAGCAGTTACTCGAGACAGGGTCCCTACGAGCAGTACTTC. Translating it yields CASSYSRQGPYEQYF.

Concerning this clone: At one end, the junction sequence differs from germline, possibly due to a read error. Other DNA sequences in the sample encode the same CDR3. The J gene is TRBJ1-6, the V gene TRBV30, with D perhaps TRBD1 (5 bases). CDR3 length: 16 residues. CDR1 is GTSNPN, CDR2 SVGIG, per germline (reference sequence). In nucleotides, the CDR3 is TGTGCCTGGAGTCGGGAGGGGCTAGGCTATAATTCGCCCCTCCACTTT. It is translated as CAWSREGLGYNSPLHF.

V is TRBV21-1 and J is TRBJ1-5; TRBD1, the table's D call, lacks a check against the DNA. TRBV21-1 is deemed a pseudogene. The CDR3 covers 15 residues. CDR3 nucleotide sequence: TGTGCCAGCAGTTATGACAGGGAAGGCAATCAGCCCCAGCATTTT. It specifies CASSYDREGNQPQHF.

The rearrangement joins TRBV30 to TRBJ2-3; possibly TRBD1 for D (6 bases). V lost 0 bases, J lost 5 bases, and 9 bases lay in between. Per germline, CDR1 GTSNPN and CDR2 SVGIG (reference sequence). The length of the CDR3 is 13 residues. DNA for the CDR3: TGTGCCTGGAGTGTAATAGGGGGAGATACGCAGTATTTT. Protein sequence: CAWSVIGGDTQYF.

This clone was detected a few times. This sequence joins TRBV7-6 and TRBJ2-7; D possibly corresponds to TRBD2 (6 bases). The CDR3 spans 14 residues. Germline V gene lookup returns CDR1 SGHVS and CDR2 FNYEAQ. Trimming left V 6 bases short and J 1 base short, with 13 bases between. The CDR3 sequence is CASRAEEGSYEQYF. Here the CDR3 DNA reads TGTGCCAGCAGAGCCGAGGAGGGGTCCTACGAGCAGTACTTC.

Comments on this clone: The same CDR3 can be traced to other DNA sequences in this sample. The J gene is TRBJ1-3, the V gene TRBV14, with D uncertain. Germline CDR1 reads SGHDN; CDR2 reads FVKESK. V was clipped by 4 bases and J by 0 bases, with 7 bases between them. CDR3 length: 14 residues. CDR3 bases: TGTGCCAGCAGCCCTACCCACTCTGGAAACACCATATATTTT. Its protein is CASSPTHSGNTIYF.

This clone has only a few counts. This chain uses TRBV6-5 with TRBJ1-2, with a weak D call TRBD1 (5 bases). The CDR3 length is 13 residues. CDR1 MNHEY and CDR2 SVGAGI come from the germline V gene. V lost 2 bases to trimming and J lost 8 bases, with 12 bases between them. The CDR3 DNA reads TGTGCCAGCAGTTACCAAACGGGGGGAGGCTACACCTTC. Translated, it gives CASSYQTGGGYTF.

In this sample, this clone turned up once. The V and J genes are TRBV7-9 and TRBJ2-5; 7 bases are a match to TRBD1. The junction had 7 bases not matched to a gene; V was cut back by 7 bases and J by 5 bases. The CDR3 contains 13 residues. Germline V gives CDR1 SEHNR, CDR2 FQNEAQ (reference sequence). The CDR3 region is CASTMGTAETQYF. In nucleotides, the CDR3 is TGTGCCAGCACAATGGGGACAGCGGAGACCCAGTACTTC.

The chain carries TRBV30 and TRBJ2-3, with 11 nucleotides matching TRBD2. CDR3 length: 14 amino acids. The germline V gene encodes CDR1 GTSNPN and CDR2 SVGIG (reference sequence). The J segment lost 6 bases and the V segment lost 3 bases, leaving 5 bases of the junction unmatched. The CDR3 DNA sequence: TGTGCCTGGAGGATAGCGGGGGGGCCGGATACGCAGTATTTT. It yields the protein CAWRIAGGPDTQYF.

The CDR3 sequence: CASSLEGRVLTF. The CDR3 DNA is TGTGCCAGCAGCTTAGAGGGGAGGGTCCTGACTTTC. V and J are TRBV13 and TRBJ2-6, with D possibly being TRBD2 (6 bases). CDR1 and CDR2 from the germline V gene are PRHDT and FYEKMQ (reference sequence). The CDR3 is made up of 12 amino acids. Between the trimmed V and J ends, which lost 1 base and 13 bases, there was a span of 8 bases.

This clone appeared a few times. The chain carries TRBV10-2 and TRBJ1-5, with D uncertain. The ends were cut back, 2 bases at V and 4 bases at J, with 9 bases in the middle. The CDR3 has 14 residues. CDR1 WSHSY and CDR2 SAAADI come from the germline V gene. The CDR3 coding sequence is TGCGCCAGCAGTGAGAACGGGGTGAATCAGCCCCAGCATTTT. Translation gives CASSENGVNQPQHF.